A selection of T cell receptor beta chains follows, all from one sample in a study of blood T cell repertoires in COVID-19. Assay used: immunoSEQ multiplex PCR; TCRdb lists only in-frame clones, some missing. The repertoire includes some 120,000 clones, 85% to 90% of them detected once, and approximately 28% sits in the top ten. The source material was peripheral blood. Every receptor here comes from a man aged 65 to 79 with active or convalescent COVID-19. Each CDR3 is given with its conserved first and last residue. The D gene is left open where the match is weak. Where a row states a size, it is once, few, many or the class of an expanded clone; other rows omit it.

TRBJ2-2	TRBV27	few	TRBD2	CASAWGGPGELFF	TGTGCCAGCGCTTGGGGAGGGCCCGGGGAGCTGTTTTTT
TRBJ1-6	TRBV5-4	.	TRBD1	CASSAGTGGLDSPLHF	TGTGCCAGCAGCGCCGGGACAGGGGGCTTAGATTCACCCCTCCACTTT
TRBJ1-4	TRBV7-8	.	TRBD1	CASRPGTANEKLFF	TGTGCCAGCAGACCCGGGACAGCTAATGAAAAACTGTTTTTT
TRBJ2-2	TRBV6-1	.	.	CASSEGANTGELFF	TGTGCCAGCAGTGAAGGAGCGAACACCGGGGAGCTGTTTTTT
TRBJ2-1	TRBV29-1	.	TRBD2	CSVRLAASYNEQFF	TGCAGCGTTCGACTAGCGGCCTCCTACAATGAGCAGTTCTTC
TRBJ1-1	TRBV6-5	few	TRBD1	CASSYRGQGKTEAFF	TGTGCCAGCAGTTACCGAGGACAGGGAAAAACTGAAGCTTTCTTT
TRBJ2-7	TRBV7-8	.	.	CASSLARAYEQYF	TGTGCCAGCAGCTTAGCCAGGGCCTACGAGCAGTACTTC
TRBJ2-4	TRBV7-9	.	.	CASSLEDSSIAKNIQYF	TGTGCCAGCAGCTTGGAGGACAGCTCTATAGCCAAAAACATTCAGTACTTC
TRBJ1-2	TRBV6-5	.	TRBD1	CASSYSGQIYGYTF	TGTGCCAGCAGTTACTCGGGACAGATCTATGGCTACACCTTC
TRBJ1-2	TRBV10-3	.	.	CAISVRGGYTF	TGTGCCATCAGTGTTAGGGGCGGCTACACCTTC
TRBJ1-6	TRBV7-8	.	.	CASSFGRAGKSSPLHF	TGTGCCAGCAGCTTCGGGAGGGCAGGGAAGAGTTCACCCCTCCACTTT
TRBJ2-3	TRBV4-2	.	TRBD2	CASSQGWTSGRDTQYF	TGTGCCAGCAGCCAAGGCTGGACTAGCGGGAGGGATACGCAGTATTTT
TRBJ1-3	TRBV6-1	.	.	CASSEVGLSGNTIYF	TGTGCCAGCAGTGAAGTGGGGCTCTCTGGAAACACCATATATTTT
TRBJ2-7	TRBV6-5	.	TRBD2	CASTHTSGLWEQYF	TGTGCCAGCACCCACACTAGCGGTCTATGGGAGCAGTACTTC
TRBJ2-1	TRBV18	once	TRBD2	CASSPLRGTSRDNEQFF	TGTGCCAGCTCACCACTCCGGGGGACTAGTAGGGACAATGAGCAGTTCTTC
TRBJ2-5	TRBV19	.	TRBD1	CASSIRAATGAQYF	TGTGCCAGTAGTATTCGGGCGGCGACAGGGGCCCAGTACTTC
TRBJ1-2	TRBV28	.	TRBD1	CASSSPDRRYYGYTF	TGTGCCAGCAGTTCCCCGGACAGGCGTTACTATGGCTACACCTTC
TRBJ2-5	TRBV5-1	once	TRBD2	CASSRASGRETQYF	TGCGCCAGCAGTAGGGCTAGCGGGAGGGAGACCCAGTACTTC
TRBJ1-2	TRBV20-1	.	TRBD1	CSASTGDGYTF	TGCAGTGCTAGTACAGGGGACGGCTACACCTTC
TRBJ2-3	TRBV28	.	TRBD1	CASTRGPGDTQYF	TGTGCCAGCACCAGGGGGCCGGGAGATACGCAGTATTTT
TRBJ2-3	TRBV28	.	.	CASSFRLSAAYF	TGTGCCAGCAGTTTTCGCCTCTCCGCGGCGTATTTT
TRBJ2-5	TRBV5-4	.	TRBD1	CASSRQGVDGETQYF	TGTGCCAGCAGCAGACAGGGGGTTGACGGAGAGACCCAGTACTTC
TRBJ2-1	TRBV28	.	TRBD2	CASGYGGVILNNEQFF	TGTGCCAGCGGGTACGGGGGGGTAATTCTAAACAATGAGCAGTTCTTC
TRBJ2-7	TRBV6-5	.	.	CASPHSCEQYF	TGTGCCTCCCCTCACAGCTGCGAGCAGTACTTC
TRBJ2-1	TRBV14	once	TRBD1	CASSQEQGQGGSGYNEQFF	TGTGCCAGCAGCCAAGAGCAAGGACAGGGGGGATCGGGATACAATGAGCAGTTCTTC
TRBJ2-1	TRBV19	once	.	CASSIQVAASSYNEQFF	TGTGCCAGTAGTATTCAGGTAGCGGCTAGCTCCTACAATGAGCAGTTCTTC
TRBJ2-7	TRBV9	.	TRBD1	CASSETPGQGAGEQYF	TGTGCCAGCAGCGAGACCCCGGGACAGGGGGCAGGCGAGCAGTACTTC
TRBJ2-2	TRBV10-3	.	TRBD1	CATLTGTGDTGELFF	TGTGCCACCCTCACCGGGACAGGGGACACCGGGGAGCTGTTTTTT
TRBJ2-3	TRBV19	.	.	CASSIVAGLDTQYF	TGTGCCAGTAGTATAGTGGCAGGGTTAGATACGCAGTATTTT
TRBJ1-5	TRBV7-9	.	TRBD1	CASSRTKGTETYSNQPQHF	TGTGCCAGCAGCCGCACGAAAGGGACAGAGACATATAGCAATCAGCCCCAGCATTTT
TRBJ1-2	TRBV5-4	.	TRBD1	CASRSTGEVYGYTF	TGTGCCAGCAGGTCTACAGGGGAAGTCTATGGCTACACCTTC
TRBJ1-6	TRBV19	.	.	CASSRSRDSPLHF	TGTGCCAGTAGTAGGAGCCGAGATTCACCCCTCCACTTT
TRBJ2-1	TRBV6-5	.	.	CASSYGAAPSYNEQFF	TGTGCCAGCAGTTACGGGGCGGCCCCCTCCTACAATGAGCAGTTCTTC
TRBJ2-3	TRBV20-1	.	TRBD2	CSASGAGVADTQYF	TGCAGTGCTAGTGGTGCGGGAGTGGCAGATACGCAGTATTTT
TRBJ2-5	TRBV19	.	TRBD1	CASRTRDRGRGQETQYF	TGTGCCAGTAGAACCCGGGACAGGGGAAGGGGACAAGAGACCCAGTACTTC
TRBJ2-1	TRBV11-2	.	.	CASSLGGSSYNEQFF	TGTGCCAGCTCTTTAGGGGGTAGCTCCTACAATGAGCAGTTCTTC
TRBJ2-2	TRBV7-7	few	.	CASSLTVDQTGELFF	TGTGCTAGCAGCTTGACAGTGGATCAAACCGGGGAGCTGTTTTTT
TRBJ1-2	TRBV6-5	.	.	CASTENESPGGYTF	TGTGCCAGCACCGAAAATGAGAGCCCCGGTGGCTACACCTTC
TRBJ1-2	TRBV11-2	few	.	CASSPRDTFLGYTF	TGTGCCAGCAGCCCGAGGGACACCTTCCTTGGCTACACCTTC
TRBJ2-5	TRBV4-1	.	TRBD1	CASSQYGQGGETQYF	TGCGCCAGCAGCCAATACGGACAGGGTGGAGAGACCCAGTACTTC
TRBJ2-2	TRBV18	.	.	CASSRAGRTGELFF	TGTGCCAGCTCACGGGCGGGGCGCACCGGGGAGCTGTTTTTT
TRBJ1-1	TRBV28	few	TRBD1	CASSYSLTGLNTEAFF	TGTGCCAGCAGCTATTCTTTGACAGGGCTGAACACTGAAGCTTTCTTT
TRBJ1-5	TRBV19	.	TRBD1	CASSRSGGNFWNQPQHF	TGTGCCAGTAGTAGATCAGGGGGGAATTTCTGGAATCAGCCCCAGCATTTT
TRBJ2-7	TRBV27	.	.	CASSLRVSYEQYF	TGTGCCAGCAGTTTACGGGTTTCCTACGAGCAGTACTTC
TRBJ1-2	TRBV7-8	many	TRBD1	CASSFDRGKGYTF	TGTGCCAGCAGCTTCGACAGGGGTAAAGGCTACACCTTC
TRBJ2-7	TRBV11-2	.	.	CASSLGSSYEQYF	TGTGCCAGCAGCTTAGGCAGTTCCTACGAGCAGTACTTC
TRBJ2-1	TRBV7-8	.	TRBD2	CASSYGGSSYNEQFF	TGTGCCAGCAGCTATGGCGGGAGCTCCTACAATGAGCAGTTCTTC
TRBJ1-3	TRBV11-2	.	.	CASRRQGSGNTIYF	TGTGCCAGCAGGAGGCAGGGGTCAGGAAACACCATATATTTT
TRBJ2-5	TRBV7-9	.	TRBD2	CASSLTSGRETQYF	TGTGCCAGCAGCTTGACTAGCGGGCGGGAGACCCAGTACTTC
TRBJ2-5	TRBV30	.	.	CAWSGGPGRETQYF	TGTGCCTGGAGTGGGGGCCCCGGCCGGGAGACCCAGTACTTC
TRBJ2-7	TRBV14	.	TRBD2	CASSQVSGRQYF	TGTGCCAGCAGCCAAGTTAGCGGGAGGCAGTACTTC
TRBJ2-1	TRBV3-1/TRBV3-2	.	TRBD2	CASSPATSGNHNEQFF	TGTGCCAGCAGCCCAGCTACTAGCGGCAATCACAATGAGCAGTTCTTC
TRBJ1-2	TRBV7-2	.	.	CASSRELGDYGYTF	TGTGCCAGCAGCCGCGAATTAGGGGACTATGGCTACACCTTC
TRBJ1-1	TRBV6-6	.	TRBD1	CASSSAGQFEAFF	TGTGCCAGCAGTTCCGCGGGACAGTTTGAAGCTTTCTTT
TRBJ1-1	TRBV19	.	TRBD1	CASSRTGPTEAFF	TGTGCCAGTAGCAGGACAGGGCCCACTGAAGCTTTCTTT
TRBJ2-7	TRBV13	.	.	CASSPRQEKVYEQYF	TGTGCCAGCAGCCCCCGACAGGAAAAGGTCTACGAGCAGTACTTC
TRBJ1-5	TRBV29-1	.	TRBD1	CSVRDRGLSSNQPQHF	TGCAGCGTCCGGGACAGGGGGCTCTCCAGCAATCAGCCCCAGCATTTT